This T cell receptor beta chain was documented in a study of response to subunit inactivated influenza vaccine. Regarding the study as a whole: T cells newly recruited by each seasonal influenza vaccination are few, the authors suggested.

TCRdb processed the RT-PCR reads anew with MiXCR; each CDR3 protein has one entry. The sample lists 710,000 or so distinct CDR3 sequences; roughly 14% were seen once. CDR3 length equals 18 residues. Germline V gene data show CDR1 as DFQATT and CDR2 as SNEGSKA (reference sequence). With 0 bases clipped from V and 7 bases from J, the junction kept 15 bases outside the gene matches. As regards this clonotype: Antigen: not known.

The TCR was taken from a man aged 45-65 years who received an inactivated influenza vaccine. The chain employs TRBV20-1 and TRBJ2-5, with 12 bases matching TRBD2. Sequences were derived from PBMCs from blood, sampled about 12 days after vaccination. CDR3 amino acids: CSAREISLAGGPGGTQYF. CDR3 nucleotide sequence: TGCAGTGCTAGAGAAATCAGCCTAGCGGGGGGGCCCGGAGGGACCCAGTACTTC.